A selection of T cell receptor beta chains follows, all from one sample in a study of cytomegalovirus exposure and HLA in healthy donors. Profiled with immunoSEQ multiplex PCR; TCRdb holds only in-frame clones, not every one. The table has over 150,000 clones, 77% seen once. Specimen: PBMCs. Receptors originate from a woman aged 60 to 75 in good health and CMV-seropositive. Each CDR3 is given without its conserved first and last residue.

cdr3_aa: ASSRGTGASFSGT
v_call: TRBV18
j_call: TRBJ1-2

cdr3_aa: ASSFSSGGTDTQY
v_call: TRBV7-9
j_call: TRBJ2-3

cdr3_aa: ASSSGLPHNEQF
v_call: TRBV5-1
j_call: TRBJ2-1

cdr3_aa: AISVGTGDNPQY
v_call: TRBV10-3
j_call: TRBJ2-3

cdr3_aa: ASSPGQLKNIQY
v_call: TRBV28
j_call: TRBJ2-4

cdr3_aa: ASSYRGATQY
v_call: TRBV6-5
j_call: TRBJ2-5

cdr3_aa: ASSEYRGRETQY
v_call: TRBV25-1
j_call: TRBJ2-5

cdr3_aa: AWSGAPRTDTQY
v_call: TRBV30
j_call: TRBJ2-3

cdr3_aa: ASRPGQGRAGELF
v_call: TRBV27
j_call: TRBJ2-2

cdr3_aa: ASSIQGVGNTEAF
v_call: TRBV7-2
j_call: TRBJ1-1

cdr3_aa: ASSSGLAGGPTTDTQY
v_call: TRBV28
j_call: TRBJ2-3

cdr3_aa: ASAQGQGNSPLH
v_call: TRBV4-1
j_call: TRBJ1-6

cdr3_aa: ASSQWYPAGISDTQY
v_call: TRBV4-3
j_call: TRBJ2-3

cdr3_aa: ASSDRGRGTEAF
v_call: TRBV27
j_call: TRBJ1-1

cdr3_aa: ASRAQENTEAF
v_call: TRBV6-1
j_call: TRBJ1-1

cdr3_aa: ASNFVSGTWETQY
v_call: TRBV13
j_call: TRBJ2-5

cdr3_aa: ASRQRDYEQY
v_call: TRBV2
j_call: TRBJ2-7

cdr3_aa: SVFVRGRASEQY
v_call: TRBV29-1
j_call: TRBJ2-7

cdr3_aa: ASSLRGRAGYNEQF
v_call: TRBV7-3
j_call: TRBJ2-1

cdr3_aa: AWSTQGAGEKLF
v_call: TRBV30
j_call: TRBJ1-4

cdr3_aa: ASSLSGTSGYNEQF
v_call: TRBV5-1
j_call: TRBJ2-1

cdr3_aa: ASSPGLAAYEQY
v_call: TRBV27
j_call: TRBJ2-7

cdr3_aa: ASSQDGLSRLSGANGLT
v_call: TRBV4-3
j_call: TRBJ2-6

cdr3_aa: ASSTTGVGQPQH
v_call: TRBV6-1
j_call: TRBJ1-5

cdr3_aa: ASSQDLRRGGWNEQF
v_call: TRBV4-2
j_call: TRBJ2-1

cdr3_aa: ASIPIPGQVHSNQPQH
v_call: TRBV5-8
j_call: TRBJ1-5

cdr3_aa: ASSYWGGGSTDTQY
v_call: TRBV6-5
j_call: TRBJ2-3

cdr3_aa: ASSPDIGYGYT
v_call: TRBV16
j_call: TRBJ1-2

cdr3_aa: ASSLSPGANYGYT
v_call: TRBV7-3
j_call: TRBJ1-2

cdr3_aa: ASSSGSLYGYT
v_call: TRBV6-6
j_call: TRBJ1-2

cdr3_aa: ASTFFGSTYGYT
v_call: TRBV7-2
j_call: TRBJ1-2

cdr3_aa: ASSPKGGNTIY
v_call: TRBV7-2
j_call: TRBJ1-3

cdr3_aa: ASSFSGGETQY
v_call: TRBV5-6
j_call: TRBJ2-5

cdr3_aa: ASIPTGGPYEQY
v_call: TRBV6-5
j_call: TRBJ2-7

cdr3_aa: ASSLSYKIDSQY
v_call: TRBV27
j_call: TRBJ2-4

cdr3_aa: AIRERGASYNEQF
v_call: TRBV10-3
j_call: TRBJ2-1

cdr3_aa: ASSYGTGDGNQPQH
v_call: TRBV5-6
j_call: TRBJ1-5

cdr3_aa: ASSMTVSLEAF
v_call: TRBV19
j_call: TRBJ1-1

cdr3_aa: ASSLLVYGLAGGTISTDTQY
v_call: TRBV27
j_call: TRBJ2-3

cdr3_aa: ASSVYSSAGGEQY
v_call: TRBV9
j_call: TRBJ2-7

cdr3_aa: ASSPRTDIGTQY
v_call: TRBV9
j_call: TRBJ2-3

cdr3_aa: ASSITGPLGGAQF
v_call: TRBV19
j_call: TRBJ2-1

cdr3_aa: ASSGGTYEYGYT
v_call: TRBV2
j_call: TRBJ1-2

cdr3_aa: ASSRVNEKLF
v_call: TRBV2
j_call: TRBJ1-4

cdr3_aa: ASLVGAGGYGYT
v_call: TRBV28
j_call: TRBJ1-2

cdr3_aa: AWTREKSGANVLT
v_call: TRBV30
j_call: TRBJ2-6

cdr3_aa: ASSLQDQPQH
v_call: TRBV5-6
j_call: TRBJ1-5

cdr3_aa: ASSLAGQGPYEQY
v_call: TRBV28
j_call: TRBJ2-7

cdr3_aa: ASSFGQGPYGYT
v_call: TRBV5-1
j_call: TRBJ1-2

cdr3_aa: ASSYGGRALNEQF
v_call: TRBV6-5
j_call: TRBJ2-1

cdr3_aa: ASSYFRPSGAAEQY
v_call: TRBV6-5
j_call: TRBJ2-7

cdr3_aa: ASSLYKTPYEQY
v_call: TRBV27
j_call: TRBJ2-7

cdr3_aa: ASIEGGTDTQY
v_call: TRBV2
j_call: TRBJ2-3